This TCR beta chain was obtained from a study of blood T cells in healthy people across ages. Study findings and constraints: Underestimates were what the diversity estimates from one million T cells were considered to be. TCR beta diversity tracked closely with naive T cell percentage.

This clonotype was recorded a few times. Its specificity is not known. The CDR3 loop spans 16 amino acids. CDR1 and CDR2 from the germline V gene are SQVTM and ANQGSEA. Unmatched junction bases numbered 14, after V lost 4 bases and J lost 2 bases. A second PCR, run for roughly 7 to 11 cycles, used a sample-barcoded 5' primer plus a J-beta primer mix. TCRdb reprocessed the 5' RACE reads with MiXCR, giving one entry per CDR3 protein. The table has 350,000 to 450,000 distinct CDR3 sequences, approximately 51% seen once. The receptor comes from a man aged 55 to 70 in good health. Sequencing was carried out using blood. The rearrangement joins TRBV29-1 to TRBJ2-7; 7 bases map to TRBD1. DNA for the CDR3: TGCAGCGTTGTCCTCCGGGACAGTCTCTCGGCCTACGAGCAGTACTTC. Translation: CSVVLRDSLSAYEQYF.